The 15 T cell receptor beta chains below come from one sample, sequenced in a study of CD8+CD57+ T cells in acquired aplastic anemia. CDR3 and TCR beta VDJ profiling relied on a genomic DNA template. TCRdb used MiXCR to reprocess the reads, holding one entry per CDR3 protein. This repertoire shows about 80,000 distinct CDR3 sequences, 40% to 55% found once; its top ten account for approximately 70%. Sequencing input: sorted CD4+, CD8+, or CD8+CD57+ T cells (not recorded which) from PBMCs. Receptors originate from a human donor in good health, serving as a control.

This clonotype was picked up many times. The genes are TRBV5-5 and TRBJ1-2; D gene ambiguous. The ends were cut back, 4 bases at V and 4 bases at J, with 20 bases in the middle. CDR1 is SGHKS, CDR2 YYEKEE, per germline (reference sequence). The CDR3 totals 16 residues. In nucleotides, the CDR3 is TGTGCCAGCAGCCCCGCCCTGACACGGCAATCCTATGGCTACACCTTC. Amino acid sequence: CASSPALTRQSYGYTF.

This clonotype has just a few counts. The rearrangement uses TRBV18 and TRBJ2-7; 12 bases map to TRBD1. The CDR3 covers 14 residues. Germline V gene sequence: CDR1 KGHSH, CDR2 LQKENI. V shed 6 bases and J 5 bases; nucleotides not matched to a gene: 5. The CDR3 spells CASSLGQGAHEQYF. The CDR3 nucleotides are TGTGCCAGCTCGCTGGGACAGGGGGCACACGAGCAGTACTTC.

Only a few counts were recorded for this clonotype. The V and J genes are TRBV27 and TRBJ1-6; D is perhaps TRBD1 (6 bases). The CDR3 is 16 amino acids. V lost 6 bases and J lost 7, with 19 bases in between. CDR1 and CDR2 from the germline V gene are MNHEY and SMNVEV (reference sequence). The CDR3 bases are TGTGCCAGCAGCCGAACTCCAGGGGATGGAAATTCACCCCTCCACTTT. The encoded protein is CASSRTPGDGNSPLHF.

This clonotype was recorded at least ten times. The V call is TRBV19, the J call TRBJ2-1, with no clear D. The CDR3 consists of 13 residues. V shed 3 bases and J shed 4 bases, with 7 bases lying between them. Germline loops: CDR1 LNHDA, CDR2 SQIVND (reference sequence). The CDR3 region is CASSMTRYNEQFF. The CDR3 DNA reads as TGTGCCAGTAGTATGACCAGATACAATGAGCAGTTCTTC.

The chain carries TRBV2 and TRBJ2-5; TRBD2 matches at 15 bases. This CDR3 comprises 16 residues. Germline values: CDR1 SNHLY, CDR2 FYNNEI. The junction had 6 bases not matched to a gene; V was cut back by 7 bases and J by 3 bases. The CDR3 region is CASTNGLAGGKETQYF. As DNA, the CDR3 is TGTGCCAGCACTAATGGACTAGCGGGGGGGAAAGAGACCCAGTACTTC.

As regards this clonotype: This may stem from a read error, because a much larger clone lies one nucleotide away. This chain connects TRBV7-8 to TRBJ1-6, with D maybe TRBD1 (5 bases). CDR3 length equals 13 residues. V lost 11 bases and J 11 bases, leaving 19 bases between the germline ends. Germline CDR1 SGHVS, CDR2 FQNEAQ. CDR3 amino acids: CAWSVDGGPPLHF. Here the CDR3 DNA reads TGTGCCTGGAGTGTTGACGGGGGTCCACCCCTCCACTTT.

The gene calls are TRBV10-3 and TRBJ2-1, with 7 bases matching TRBD2. The V gene's germline CDR1 is ENHRY and CDR2 SYGVKD. The CDR3 runs to 15 residues. The V and J ends lost 5 bases and 4 bases, in that order; junction bases with no gene match: 8. CDR3 sequence: CAISPQRGPYNEQFF. CDR3 DNA sequence: TGTGCCATCAGTCCCCAGCGGGGACCTTACAATGAGCAGTTCTTC.

The table lists this clonotype with many counts. This chain connects TRBV6-5 to TRBJ2-7, with TRBD2 as a possible D gene (6 bases). The CDR3 runs to 15 residues. CDR1 is MNHEY and CDR2 is SVGAGI in the germline V gene. Trimming removed 0 bases at V and 2 bases at J, with 11 bases between. Written as DNA, the CDR3 is TGTGCCAGCAGTTACTCTGGCGGGGAGACCTACGAGCAGTACTTC. This encodes CASSYSGGETYEQYF.

This clonotype occurred many times. The chain carries TRBV2 and TRBJ2-7; D uncertain. The CDR3 loop spans 11 amino acids. V lost 6 bases, J lost 1 base, and 4 bases lay in between. CDR1 is SNHLY and CDR2 is FYNNEI in the germline V gene. CDR3: CASSPSYEQYF. The CDR3 region has the DNA TGTGCCAGCAGCCCATCCTACGAGCAGTACTTC. The full variable domain, completed using reference TRBV2 and TRBJ2-7, is EPEVTQTPSHQVTQMGQEVILRCVPISNHLYFYWYRQILGQKVEFLVSFYNNEISEKSEIFDDQFSVERPDGSNFTLKIRSTKLEDSAMYFCASSPSYEQYFGPGTRLTVT.

This clonotype was observed at least ten times. V is TRBV7-6 and J is TRBJ1-5; TRBD1 is a possible D gene (5 bases). The CDR3 totals 14 residues. Germline V CDR1 and CDR2: SGHVS, FNYEAQ. With 3 bases removed from V and 3 bases from J, the gap between germline ends came to 9 bases. The CDR3 sequence: CASSLTDSNQPQHF. In nucleotides, the CDR3 is TGTGCCAGCAGCTTGACAGATTCCAATCAGCCCCAGCATTTT.

This clonotype has at least ten counts. This chain connects TRBV10-3 to TRBJ2-1, with 8 bases lining up with TRBD2. Trimming at V came to 3 bases and at J to 4 bases, leaving 2 bases not matched to a gene. CDR1 ENHRY and CDR2 SYGVKD come from the germline V gene. CDR3 length equals 14 residues. This CDR3 reads CAISEGGGYNEQFF. In DNA form, the CDR3 reads TGTGCCATCAGTGAAGGCGGGGGGTACAATGAGCAGTTCTTC.

The rearrangement links TRBV6-4 to TRBJ2-2; 8 positions agree with TRBD1. CDR1 is MRHNA and CDR2 is SNTAGT in the germline V gene. Trimming at V came to 0 bases and at J to 7 bases, leaving 7 bases not matched to a gene. The CDR3 loop spans 16 amino acids. CDR3 protein: CASSDSSTGGIGELFF. CDR3 sequence (DNA): TGTGCCAGCAGTGACTCGAGTACAGGGGGGATCGGGGAGCTGTTTTTT.

This clonotype occurred many times. This chain uses TRBV29-1 with TRBJ2-6, with D possibly being TRBD1 (5 bases). Germline CDR1 reads SQVTM; CDR2 reads ANQGSEA. V was pared by 4 bases and J by 1 base, with 20 bases between. CDR3 length equals 18 residues. The chain's CDR3 is CSVGGPRQIISGANVLTF. CDR3 bases: TGCAGCGTTGGGGGTCCGAGACAGATAATTTCTGGGGCCAACGTCCTGACTTTC.

Details on this clonotype: A much larger clone is a single base away; this may be a read error. The rearrangement links TRBV9 to TRBJ2-2; possible D gene TRBD2, 5 bases. The length of the CDR3 is 13 residues. Germline V gene sequence: CDR1 SGDLS, CDR2 YYNGEE. The CDR3 DNA is TGTGCCAGCAGCCTAATATTAACCGGGGAGCTGGTTTTT. As protein: CASSLILTGELVF.

V and J are TRBV29-1 and TRBJ1-2; 9 positions agree with TRBD1. J was trimmed by 8 bases and V by 4 bases; bases with no gene match: 2. Germline values: CDR1 SQVTM, CDR2 ANQGSEA. This CDR3 is 11 amino acids long. The CDR3 region has the DNA TGCAGCGTTGGGACAGGGGAGGGCTACACCTTC. It yields the protein CSVGTGEGYTF.